The 21 T cell receptor beta chains listed next were all sequenced from one sample in a study of shared clonotypes between healthy human individuals. Only in-frame clones appear in the TCRdb table, and some are missing; sequencing was by immunoSEQ multiplex PCR. The sample yields about 470,000 clones, more than 75% seen once. The sample comprised PBMCs. These receptors originate from a woman in her 40s in good health. Some clones in this sample may be carry-over from other donors' samples.

The chain carries TRBV27 and TRBJ2-2; 9 nucleotides line up with TRBD1. CDR1 MNHEY and CDR2 SMNVEV come from the germline V gene (reference sequence). The CDR3 is made up of 16 amino acids. The V segment lost 6 bases and the J segment 5 bases; nucleotides outside the gene matches: 10. CDR3 sequence: CASSQPGQGGTGELFF. CDR3 in DNA: TGTGCCAGCAGCCAACCGGGACAGGGAGGGACCGGGGAGCTGTTTTTT.

The chain uses TRBV5-1 and TRBJ2-7, with no clear D. The CDR3 is 14 residues long. Germline loops: CDR1 SGHRS, CDR2 YFSETQ. The V and J ends lost 2 bases and 2 bases respectively, with 11 bases between them. The CDR3 spells CASSFSGAPYEQYF. In nucleotides, the CDR3 is TGCGCCAGCAGCTTTTCGGGTGCCCCCTACGAGCAGTACTTC.

This clone was seen a single time. The V gene is TRBV27, the J gene TRBJ2-7, with D possibly TRBD1 on 6 matching bases. The CDR3 runs to 13 residues. CDR1 is MNHEY, CDR2 SMNVEV, per germline (reference sequence). V lost 4 bases and J lost 4, with 11 bases in between. CDR3 nucleotide sequence: TGTGCCAGCAGTTCAGGGGTCAGGTACGAGCAGTACTTC. Translating gives CASSSGVRYEQYF.

This clone was observed a single time. The V call is TRBV7-3, the J call TRBJ2-7; D tentatively fits TRBD1 or TRBD2 (5 bases each). The germline V gene has CDR1 SGHTA and CDR2 FQGTGA. The CDR3 runs 13 residues. V gave up 4 bases and J gave up 6 bases, with 13 bases separating them. This CDR3 is CASSSAGSREQYF. As DNA, the CDR3 is TGTGCCAGCAGCTCGGCAGGGAGCCGCGAGCAGTACTTC.

This CDR3 reads CASSLLGGKEQFF. In DNA, the CDR3 is TGTGCCAGCAGCTTATTAGGAGGGAAGGAGCAGTTCTTC. V is TRBV7-3 and J is TRBJ2-1, with a weak D call TRBD2 (6 bases). Germline V gives CDR1 SGHTA, CDR2 FQGTGA. The CDR3 is made up of 13 amino acids. The V gene lost 2 bases and the J gene lost 10 bases, with 12 bases spanning the gap.

The rearrangement uses TRBV5-5 and TRBJ2-1, with 8 nucleotides matching TRBD1. The CDR3 totals 12 residues. With V trimmed by 7 bases and J by 6 bases, 3 bases remained unmatched. Germline V gene lookup returns CDR1 SGHKS and CDR2 YYEKEE (reference sequence). CDR3: CASQGASNEQFF. In DNA form, the CDR3 reads TGTGCCAGCCAGGGGGCAAGCAATGAGCAGTTCTTC.

The rearrangement joins TRBV2 to TRBJ1-4; the match to TRBD1 covers 9 bases. With V trimmed by 3 bases and J by 3 bases, 5 bases remained unmatched. Germline assignment: CDR1 SNHLY and CDR2 FYNNEI. This CDR3 is 16 amino acids long. CDR3 in DNA: TGTGCCAGCAGTGAGACAGGGGGTTACCCTAATGAAAAACTGTTTTTT. The encoded protein is CASSETGGYPNEKLFF.

The CDR3 DNA sequence: TGTGCCAGTAGTAACCCCGGGGGCCGTAATACCTACGAGCAGTACTTC. Protein: CASSNPGGRNTYEQYF. The chain is built from TRBV19 and TRBJ2-7; D possibly matches TRBD1 or TRBD2 (6 bases each). Germline lookup yields CDR1 LNHDA and CDR2 SQIVND (reference sequence). The CDR3 loop spans 16 amino acids. Deletions cut 4 bases from V and 2 bases from J, with 18 bases between.

Points on this clone: An end of the junction differs from the germline gene, which may be a read error. The chain uses TRBV2 and TRBJ2-7; D possibly corresponds to TRBD2 (6 bases). Germline V CDR1 and CDR2: SNHLY, FYNNEI. This CDR3 contains 14 residues. Here the CDR3 reads CASSPSTGVRFLDF. CDR3 nucleotides: TGTGCCAGCAGTCCCTCCACGGGGGTCCGATTTTTGGACTTC.

This clone has only a few counts. The V call is TRBV28, the J call TRBJ2-3; 11 nucleotides agree with TRBD2. This CDR3 is built from 16 residues. After removal of 1 base from V and 4 bases from J, the junction contained 4 bases not matched to a gene. Germline CDR1 is MDHEN and CDR2 is SYDVKM. The chain's CDR3 is CASSLFVLAGADTQYF. Here the CDR3 DNA reads TGTGCCAGCAGTTTATTTGTACTAGCGGGAGCAGATACGCAGTATTTT.

The CDR3 bases are TGTGCCAGCAGCTCGACTAGCGACGCTACGCAGTATTTT. Translation: CASSSTSDATQYF. V and J are TRBV7-9 and TRBJ2-3; 8 bases are a match to TRBD2. The germline V gene has CDR1 SEHNR and CDR2 FQNEAQ (reference sequence). The CDR3 runs to 13 residues. V gave up 4 bases and J gave up 8 bases; unmatched junction bases: 5. The full variable domain, its missing parts supplied by reference TRBV7-9 and TRBJ2-3, is DTGVSQNPRHKITKRGQNVTFRCDPISEHNRLYWYRQTLGQGPEFLTYFQNEAQLEKSRLLSDRFSAERPKGSFSTLEIQRTEQGDSAMYLCASSSTSDATQYFGPGTRLTVL.

This rearrangement joins TRBV21-1 to TRBJ2-3. TRBV21-1 is given as a pseudogene. The CDR3 spans 20 residues. CDR3 in DNA: TGTGCCAGCAGCAAGGGGGGCTGTTTAGACACCCGGCGAGGTACAGATACGCAGTATTTT. It yields the protein CASSKGGCLDTRRGTDTQYF.

The gene calls are TRBV30 and TRBJ1-5, with D possibly TRBD1 on 6 matching bases. V was cut by 3 bases and J by 5 bases, with 14 bases left in between. The CDR3 extends over 14 amino acids. Germline lookup yields CDR1 GTSNPN and CDR2 SVGIG (reference sequence). The CDR3 coding sequence is TGTGCCTGGAGCGCAGGGGCTTTGGATCAGCCCCAGCATTTT. Translating it yields CAWSAGALDQPQHF. The full variable domain, with the rest looked up from reference TRBV30 and TRBJ1-5, is SQTIHQWPATLVQPVGSPLSLECTVEGTSNPNLYWYRQAAGRGLQLLFYSVGIGQISSEVPQNLSASRPQDRQFILSSKKLLLSDSGFYLCAWSAGALDQPQHFGDGTRLSIL.

CDR3 sequence reads: CASSLASSLYNEQFF. The CDR3 DNA is TGCGCCAGCAGCTTGGCGTCTAGCCTTTACAATGAGCAGTTCTTC. This sequence joins TRBV5-1 and TRBJ2-1, with D perhaps matching TRBD2 (5 bases). The length of the CDR3 is 15 residues. Per germline, CDR1 SGHRS and CDR2 YFSETQ. V was cut by 0 bases and J by 4 bases, with 11 bases left in between.

The genes are TRBV7-9 and TRBJ2-2; D unclear. The germline gives CDR1 SEHNR, CDR2 FQNEAQ (reference sequence). V was pared by 2 bases and J by 4 bases, with 5 bases between. The CDR3 totals 13 residues. CDR3 residues: CASSLISTGELFF. The CDR3 DNA is TGTGCCAGCAGCTTAATTTCCACCGGGGAGCTGTTTTTT.

The chain recombines TRBV21-1 with TRBJ1-3. TRBV21-1 is tagged as a pseudogene. CDR3 length equals 15 residues. The CDR3 nucleotides read TGTGCCAGCAGCCCGATGGTTTACTCTGGAAACACCATATATTTT. Amino acids: CASSPMVYSGNTIYF.

The chain employs TRBV25-1 and TRBJ2-2; 12 nucleotides agree with TRBD2. This CDR3 spans 15 amino acids. V dropped 6 bases and J dropped 7; count of bases not matched to a gene: 6. Germline CDR1 and CDR2: MGHDK and SYGVNS. CDR3 loop: CASRASGRALGELFF. CDR3 DNA: TGTGCCAGCAGAGCTAGCGGGAGGGCCCTCGGGGAGCTGTTTTTT.

The chain joins TRBV28 to TRBJ2-3; D unclear. Trimming shortened V by 4 bases and J by 2 bases, and 7 bases separated the two germline ends. The CDR3 runs to 13 residues. Germline lookup yields CDR1 MDHEN and CDR2 SYDVKM. CDR3 loop: CASSWEVTDTQYF. CDR3 DNA: TGTGCCAGCAGTTGGGAAGTCACAGATACGCAGTATTTT.

The gene calls are TRBV19 and TRBJ2-5; the D is unclear. Trimming removed 2 bases from V and 2 bases from J, with 6 bases in between. This CDR3 spans 13 amino acids. From germline, CDR1 is LNHDA and CDR2 SQIVND (reference sequence). CDR3 sequence: CASSITVQETQYF. In DNA form, the CDR3 reads TGTGCCAGTAGTATAACAGTACAAGAGACCCAGTACTTC.

This clone was seen only once. The rearrangement joins TRBV5-1 to TRBJ2-1; unclear D gene. Trimming removed 0 bases at V and 0 bases at J, with 10 bases between. In germline, CDR1 is SGHRS, CDR2 YFSETQ. The CDR3 has 16 amino acids. The CDR3 sequence is CASSLGPASSYNEQFF. The CDR3 nucleotides read TGCGCCAGCAGCTTGGGGCCTGCTAGCTCCTACAATGAGCAGTTCTTC.

The chain recombines TRBV30 with TRBJ1-2; D unresolved. Between the trimmed V and J ends, which lost 0 bases and 8 bases, there was a span of 13 bases. The CDR3 is 13 residues long. CDR1 is GTSNPN, CDR2 SVGIG, per germline (reference sequence). The CDR3 reads CAWSVSGFQGYTF. Written as DNA, the CDR3 is TGTGCCTGGAGTGTTTCCGGTTTTCAAGGCTACACCTTC.